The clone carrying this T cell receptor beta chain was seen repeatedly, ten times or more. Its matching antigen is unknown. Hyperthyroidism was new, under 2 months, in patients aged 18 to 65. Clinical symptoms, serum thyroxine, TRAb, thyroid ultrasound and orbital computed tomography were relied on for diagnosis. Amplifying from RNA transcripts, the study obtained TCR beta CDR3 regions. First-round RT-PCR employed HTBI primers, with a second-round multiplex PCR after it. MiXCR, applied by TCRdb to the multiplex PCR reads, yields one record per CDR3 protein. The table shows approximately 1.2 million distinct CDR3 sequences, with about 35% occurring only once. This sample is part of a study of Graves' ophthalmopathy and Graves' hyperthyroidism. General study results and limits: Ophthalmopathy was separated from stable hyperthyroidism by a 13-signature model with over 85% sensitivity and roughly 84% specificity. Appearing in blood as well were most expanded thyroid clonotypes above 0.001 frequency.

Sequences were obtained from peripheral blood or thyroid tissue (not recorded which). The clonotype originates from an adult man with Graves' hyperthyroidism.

CDR3 protein: CASGLNTGTYGYTF. As DNA, the CDR3 is TGTGCTAGTGGTCTAAACACAGGGACCTATGGCTACACCTTC. The chain is built from TRBV12-5 and TRBJ1-2, with a possible D match to TRBD1 (6 bases). The CDR3 runs to 14 residues. Trimming took 5 bases from V and 4 from J, leaving 14 bases between them. The germline V gene encodes CDR1 LGHNT and CDR2 FRNRAP.